This T cell receptor (beta chain) was found in a study of regulatory T cells in long-lasting Graves disease. Time point reported: persistent/refractory GD, antithyroid drugs over 5 years with positive TRAb. From PBMCs, RNA was extracted and then used to make the TCR library. The authors drew patients from an endocrinology department in Xi'an, China. TCR beta libraries were built with iRepertoire HTBI primers and Arm-PCR of CDR3 regions. TCRdb ran MiXCR on the multiplex PCR reads and lists one entry per CDR3 protein. The sample yields roughly 700,000 distinct CDR3 sequences, around 30% seen once. The CDR3 contains 14 residues. Germline V gene sequence: CDR1 SNHLY, CDR2 FYNNEI. V was shortened by 7 bases and J by 4 bases, with 16 bases between the two germline ends. Points on this clonotype: Antigen: not known.

General study findings and limits: Study was limited to peripheral blood, excluding thyroid tissue. Segments TRBV28, TRBJ1-2 and TRBJ2-5 showed preferential usage in persistent disease.

Sequencing was performed on peripheral blood mononuclear cells (PBMCs), taken when the disease was refractory, from a patient treated with antithyroid drugs. The rearrangement uses TRBV2 and TRBJ2-5; D is uncertain. The TCR originated in a female donor with Graves disease. The CDR3 region is CASIPTGGPETQYF. The DNA for the CDR3 is TGTGCCAGCATTCCAACGGGTGGGCCAGAGACCCAGTACTTC.